This T cell receptor beta chain appears in the sequencing data of a study of PD-1 blockade in classical Hodgkin lymphoma. The method was immunoSEQ multiplex PCR; TCRdb's version includes in-frame clones alone and lacks a portion of them. Here the sample spans approximately 21,000 clones, approximately 90% being singletons. Time point given: newly diagnosed, previously untreated cHL patient sample. Isolation of CD4+ T cells from thawed PBMCs was performed by magnetic negative selection. The CDR3 is 14 amino acids. V shed 4 bases, J shed 2 bases, and the junction held 4 bases outside the gene matches. Per the germline V gene, CDR1 is SGHNT and CDR2 is YYREEE (reference sequence).

The receptor was derived from a human donor with classical Hodgkin lymphoma. Sequencing input: CD4+ T cells from blood. J is TRBJ2-7 and V is TRBV5-4; 9 nucleotides match TRBD2. The CDR3 DNA follows: TGTGCCAGCAGCCCCGCGGGGGGGCCCTACGAGCAGTACTTC. Translating gives CASSPAGGPYEQYF. The full variable domain, in which reference TRBV5-4 and TRBJ2-7 provide the parts outside the CDR3, is ETGVTQSPTHLIKTRGQQVTLRCSSQSGHNTVSWYQQALGQGPQFIFQYYREEENGRGNFPPRFSGLQFPNYSSELNVNALELDDSALYLCASSPAGGPYEQYFGPGTRLTVT.